The rows below give T cell receptor beta chains drawn from one sample of a study of identifying expanded T cells in peripheral blood. The data were produced by immunoSEQ multiplex PCR, yet TCRdb's version contains in-frame clones alone and is incomplete. This sample yields tens of thousands of clones, of which approximately 80% are seen a single time; over 15% belongs to the top ten. Sequencing input: blood. Receptors were obtained from a person aged 18-70 years in good health. Both conserved end residues are trimmed from each CDR3. The order of the fields is V gene, J gene, clone size, CDR3 length, CDR3 protein. Clone size is stated in some rows and not others, as once, few, many or a class when expanded.

v_call: TRBV29-1
j_call: TRBJ2-7
clone_size: -
cdr3_length: 13
cdr3_aa: SVEEGRGSPYEQY

v_call: TRBV11-3
j_call: TRBJ1-2
clone_size: -
cdr3_length: 15
cdr3_aa: ASSLVDKSPRNYGYT

v_call: TRBV19
j_call: TRBJ2-1
clone_size: -
cdr3_length: 12
cdr3_aa: ASSMGLVGNEQF

v_call: TRBV18
j_call: TRBJ2-1
clone_size: -
cdr3_length: 13
cdr3_aa: ASSPQVMQSNEQF

v_call: TRBV11-2
j_call: TRBJ1-2
clone_size: -
cdr3_length: 11
cdr3_aa: ASSLEGQGSDT

v_call: TRBV7-2
j_call: TRBJ2-1
clone_size: -
cdr3_length: 12
cdr3_aa: ASSLDTGRNEQF

v_call: TRBV7-2
j_call: TRBJ1-1
clone_size: once
cdr3_length: 12
cdr3_aa: ASSLAAGHTEAF

v_call: TRBV30
j_call: TRBJ2-7
clone_size: -
cdr3_length: 14
cdr3_aa: AWSPTRDWNSYEQY

v_call: TRBV7-3
j_call: TRBJ2-1
clone_size: -
cdr3_length: 12
cdr3_aa: ASSLDETSEEQF

v_call: TRBV30
j_call: TRBJ1-5
clone_size: few
cdr3_length: 12
cdr3_aa: AWSVLTSNQPQH

v_call: TRBV29-1
j_call: TRBJ2-7
clone_size: once
cdr3_length: 12
cdr3_aa: SVEAGRGYYEQY

v_call: TRBV11-2
j_call: TRBJ2-2
clone_size: -
cdr3_length: 14
cdr3_aa: ASSPGTSRNTGELF

v_call: TRBV2
j_call: TRBJ1-2
clone_size: -
cdr3_length: 13
cdr3_aa: ASSAGTGDSYGYT

v_call: TRBV19
j_call: TRBJ2-4
clone_size: -
cdr3_length: 11
cdr3_aa: ASSINRGNIQY

v_call: TRBV2
j_call: TRBJ2-5
clone_size: once
cdr3_length: 13
cdr3_aa: ASSKYPGGGETQY

v_call: TRBV19
j_call: TRBJ2-2
clone_size: -
cdr3_length: 12
cdr3_aa: ASRGQSNTGELF

v_call: TRBV5-5
j_call: TRBJ1-1
clone_size: few
cdr3_length: 12
cdr3_aa: ASSLGAGATEAF

v_call: TRBV13
j_call: TRBJ2-2
clone_size: -
cdr3_length: 11
cdr3_aa: ASSFRRTGELF

v_call: TRBV18
j_call: TRBJ2-5
clone_size: once
cdr3_length: 16
cdr3_aa: ASSLTTSGGYFQETQY

v_call: TRBV6-1
j_call: TRBJ1-5
clone_size: few
cdr3_length: 13
cdr3_aa: ASSEAGGYNQPQH

v_call: TRBV30
j_call: TRBJ2-7
clone_size: few
cdr3_length: 12
cdr3_aa: AWIPGTATYEQY

v_call: TRBV12-5
j_call: TRBJ2-1
clone_size: -
cdr3_length: 12
cdr3_aa: ASAPGGGWNEQF

v_call: TRBV6-6
j_call: TRBJ2-1
clone_size: few
cdr3_length: 11
cdr3_aa: ASSYSMRNEQF

v_call: TRBV27
j_call: TRBJ2-1
clone_size: few
cdr3_length: 13
cdr3_aa: ASSLDRGSYNEQF

v_call: TRBV2
j_call: TRBJ2-3
clone_size: -
cdr3_length: 10
cdr3_aa: ASRGDGDTQY